The 14 T cell receptor beta chains in this list originate from one sample, sequenced in a study of read filtering for tumor transcriptome and immune sequencing. Molecular barcoded adaptors covering alpha/delta and beta/gamma chains were used on about 0.4 ug RNA. Each CDR3 protein is one row after TCRdb ran MiXCR on the reads. The sample yields approximately 90,000 distinct CDR3 sequences, 12% seen once. The specimen was a population of CD138-negative cells sorted from bone marrow. The receptors originated from a donor aged 40 or over with multiple myeloma.

V is TRBV3-1 and J is TRBJ2-4; tentatively, D is TRBD1 or TRBD2 (5 bases each). This CDR3 has 15 residues. V lost 1 base and J lost 9, with 16 bases in between. Germline CDR1 reads LGHDT; CDR2 reads YNNKEL (reference sequence). Here the CDR3 reads CASSQAPPGRGIQYF. The CDR3 DNA reads as TGTGCCAGCAGCCAAGCCCCCCCGGGGCGCGGCATTCAGTACTTC. Variable domain in full (rest from reference TRBV3-1 and TRBJ2-4): DTAVSQTPKYLVTQMGNDKSIKCEQNLGHDTMYWYKQDSKKFLKIMFSYNNKELIINETVPNRFSPKSPDKAHLNLHINSLELGDSAVYFCASSQAPPGRGIQYFGAGTRLSVL.

To note about this clonotype: This sequence may be a read error, since a much larger clone differs from it by one base. This chain connects TRBV6-5 to TRBJ2-7; no definite D call. The CDR3 loop spans 13 amino acids. CDR1 MNHEY and CDR2 SVGAGI come from the germline V gene. As DNA, the CDR3 is TGTGCCAGCAGTTACGGGATAAACTACGAGCCGTACTTC. It specifies CASSYGINYEPYF.

This clonotype was recorded many times. The junction departs from germline at one end; a sequencing error may be responsible. The chain has TRBV7-7 and TRBJ2-3; D possibly corresponds to TRBD1 (6 bases). This CDR3 is built from 14 residues. Germline V lookup: CDR1 SSHAT, CDR2 FNYEAQ (reference sequence). CDR3 residues: CASSQQGDGGTQYF. The CDR3 coding sequence is TGTGCTAGCAGCCAACAGGGAGATGGTGGTACGCAGTATTTT.

This clonotype was detected ten times or more. The chain links TRBV12-1 to TRBJ1-4. TRBV12-1 is a pseudogene segment. This CDR3 has 15 residues. This chain's CDR3 is CASSFGTGRDEKLFF. The CDR3 DNA is TGTGCCAGCAGCTTTGGGACCGGGAGGGATGAAAAACTGTTTTTT.

There are many counts of this clonotype. The V and J genes are TRBV29-1 and TRBJ2-7; a possible D gene is TRBD1 (5 bases). V was trimmed by 0 bases and J by 2 bases, leaving 5 bases between them. Germline CDR1 and CDR2: SQVTM and ANQGSEA. The CDR3 sequence is 12 residues long. CDR3 protein: CSVEEDTYEQYF. CDR3 in DNA: TGCAGCGTTGAAGAGGACACCTACGAGCAGTACTTC.

This clonotype was recorded at least ten times. The chain uses TRBV7-9 and TRBJ2-3; D is possibly TRBD1 or TRBD2 (7 bases each). V lost 5 bases, J lost 3 bases, and 15 bases lay in between. This CDR3 comprises 15 residues. Germline V gene data show CDR1 as SEHNR and CDR2 as FQNEAQ (reference sequence). CDR3 loop: CASSRAGGGTDTQYF. CDR3 nucleotide sequence: TGTGCCAGCAGCAGAGCAGGGGGGGGAACAGATACGCAGTATTTT.

This clonotype has at least ten counts. This chain links TRBV5-5 with TRBJ2-3, with 13 positions matching TRBD2. The CDR3 runs to 16 residues. Looked up from germline, CDR1 is SGHKS and CDR2 is YYEKEE (reference sequence). Unmatched junction bases numbered 3, after V lost 0 bases and J lost 5 bases. The CDR3 loop is CASSLGLAGGEDTQYF. CDR3 nucleotides: TGTGCCAGCAGCTTGGGACTAGCGGGAGGAGAAGATACGCAGTATTTT.

About this clonotype itself: A read error is possible here, since a much larger clone lies one base away. The chain has TRBV7-6 and TRBJ2-1; D may correspond to TRBD1 or TRBD2 (6 bases each). Germline lookup yields CDR1 SGHVS and CDR2 FNYEAQ. The V gene lost 1 base and the J gene lost 6 bases, with 16 bases spanning the gap. CDR3 length: 16 amino acids. CDR3 loop: CASSLEGGQPSNEQFF. The CDR3 DNA sequence: TGTGCCAGCAGCTTAGAAGGGGGGCAGCCCTCCAATGAGCAGTTCTTC.

The chain has TRBV11-2 and TRBJ2-1; the match to TRBD2 covers 8 bases. J was trimmed by 0 bases and V by 7 bases; bases with no gene match: 5. This CDR3 comprises 15 residues. Germline V gene data show CDR1 as SGHAT and CDR2 as FQNNGV. CDR3 coding DNA: TGTGCCAGCACCCTCAGCGGGAGCTCCTACAATGAGCAGTTCTTC. It encodes CASTLSGSSYNEQFF.

This clonotype was recorded at least ten times. V is TRBV5-1 and J is TRBJ2-3, with a possible D match to TRBD1 (5 bases). The CDR3 covers 15 residues. V shed 0 bases and J shed 6 bases, with 14 bases lying between them. The germline V gene has CDR1 SGHRS and CDR2 YFSETQ. Here the CDR3 reads CASSLDPQERDTQYF. The CDR3 DNA reads TGCGCCAGCAGCTTGGACCCACAGGAACGGGATACGCAGTATTTT. Supplemented by reference TRBV5-1 and TRBJ2-3, the full variable domain reads KAGVTQTPRYLIKTRGQQVTLSCSPISGHRSVSWYQQTPGQGLQFLFEYFSETQRNKGNFPGRFSGRQFSNSRSEMNVSTLELGDSALYLCASSLDPQERDTQYFGPGTRLTVL.

This clonotype was counted at least ten times. The rearrangement uses TRBV3-1 and TRBJ2-7; tentatively, D is TRBD1 (5 bases). The CDR3 is 15 amino acids. Trimming shortened V by 4 bases and J by 7 bases, and 20 bases separated the two germline ends. Per germline, CDR1 LGHDT and CDR2 YNNKEL (reference sequence). The CDR3 DNA is TGTGCCAGCAGCCCTCCGGCAGGGTCACTTCGGGAGCAGTACTTC. Its protein is CASSPPAGSLREQYF.

There are many counts of this clonotype. The CDR3 DNA reads as TGTGCCAGCAGACCAGGGTGGAAGAACACTGAAGCTTTCTTT. As protein: CASRPGWKNTEAFF. V usage is TRBV28 and J usage is TRBJ1-1, with D possibly TRBD1 on 5 matching bases. The CDR3 has 14 residues. V was clipped by 6 bases and J by 1 base, with 12 bases between them. Germline V lookup: CDR1 MDHEN, CDR2 SYDVKM. Full variable domain (missing parts from reference TRBV28 and TRBJ1-1): DVKVTQSSRYLVKRTGEKVFLECVQDMDHENMFWYRQDPGLGLRLIYFSYDVKMKEKGDIPEGYSVSREKKERFSLILESASTNQTSMYLCASRPGWKNTEAFFGQGTRLTVV.

This chain links TRBV29-1 with TRBJ1-3; a possible D gene is TRBD1 (6 bases). Germline values: CDR1 SQVTM, CDR2 ANQGSEA. The CDR3 totals 14 residues. V was cut by 6 bases and J by 4 bases, with 16 bases left in between. The CDR3 spells CSVRAGGGGNTIYF. In DNA form, the CDR3 reads TGCAGCGTGAGAGCCGGGGGCGGGGGAAACACCATATATTTT.

This clonotype appeared many times. The chain couples TRBV5-1 to TRBJ2-1; weak D call: TRBD1 (5 bases). The V end lost 5 bases, the J end lost 5 bases, and 17 bases lay between the germline ends. This CDR3 spans 15 amino acids. Germline lookup yields CDR1 SGHRS and CDR2 YFSETQ. This CDR3 reads CASSKWEQVDNEQFF. Written as DNA, the CDR3 is TGCGCCAGCAGTAAGTGGGAACAGGTGGACAATGAGCAGTTCTTC.